This TCR beta chain was recorded in a study of CD4+ T cells in melanoma. Study-wide results and limits: A reported correlation linked neoantigen-specific CD4+ T cells to CD8+, macrophage and B cell function. Neoantigen-specific CD4+ T cells in melanoma reportedly had diverse differentiation states.

Libraries were prepared by immunoSEQ multiplex PCR; TCRdb keeps only in-frame clonotypes and omits some of them. The sample lists some 9,500 clones; 73% were seen once. On this clone: What it binds is not known.

The CDR3 is 15 residues long. With V trimmed by 4 bases and J by 8 bases, 10 bases remained unmatched. Germline CDR1 and CDR2: SGHDT and YYEEEE. The chain is built from TRBV5-6 and TRBJ1-2, with TRBD1 matching over 11 bases. The sequenced material came from cells from a culture (not recorded whether cultured in vitro). The clonotype was recovered from a human donor with melanoma. The CDR3 nucleotides are TGTGCCAGCAGCCCCGGCGGACAGGGGGCTAGCGGCTACACCTTC. Its translation: CASSPGGQGASGYTF.